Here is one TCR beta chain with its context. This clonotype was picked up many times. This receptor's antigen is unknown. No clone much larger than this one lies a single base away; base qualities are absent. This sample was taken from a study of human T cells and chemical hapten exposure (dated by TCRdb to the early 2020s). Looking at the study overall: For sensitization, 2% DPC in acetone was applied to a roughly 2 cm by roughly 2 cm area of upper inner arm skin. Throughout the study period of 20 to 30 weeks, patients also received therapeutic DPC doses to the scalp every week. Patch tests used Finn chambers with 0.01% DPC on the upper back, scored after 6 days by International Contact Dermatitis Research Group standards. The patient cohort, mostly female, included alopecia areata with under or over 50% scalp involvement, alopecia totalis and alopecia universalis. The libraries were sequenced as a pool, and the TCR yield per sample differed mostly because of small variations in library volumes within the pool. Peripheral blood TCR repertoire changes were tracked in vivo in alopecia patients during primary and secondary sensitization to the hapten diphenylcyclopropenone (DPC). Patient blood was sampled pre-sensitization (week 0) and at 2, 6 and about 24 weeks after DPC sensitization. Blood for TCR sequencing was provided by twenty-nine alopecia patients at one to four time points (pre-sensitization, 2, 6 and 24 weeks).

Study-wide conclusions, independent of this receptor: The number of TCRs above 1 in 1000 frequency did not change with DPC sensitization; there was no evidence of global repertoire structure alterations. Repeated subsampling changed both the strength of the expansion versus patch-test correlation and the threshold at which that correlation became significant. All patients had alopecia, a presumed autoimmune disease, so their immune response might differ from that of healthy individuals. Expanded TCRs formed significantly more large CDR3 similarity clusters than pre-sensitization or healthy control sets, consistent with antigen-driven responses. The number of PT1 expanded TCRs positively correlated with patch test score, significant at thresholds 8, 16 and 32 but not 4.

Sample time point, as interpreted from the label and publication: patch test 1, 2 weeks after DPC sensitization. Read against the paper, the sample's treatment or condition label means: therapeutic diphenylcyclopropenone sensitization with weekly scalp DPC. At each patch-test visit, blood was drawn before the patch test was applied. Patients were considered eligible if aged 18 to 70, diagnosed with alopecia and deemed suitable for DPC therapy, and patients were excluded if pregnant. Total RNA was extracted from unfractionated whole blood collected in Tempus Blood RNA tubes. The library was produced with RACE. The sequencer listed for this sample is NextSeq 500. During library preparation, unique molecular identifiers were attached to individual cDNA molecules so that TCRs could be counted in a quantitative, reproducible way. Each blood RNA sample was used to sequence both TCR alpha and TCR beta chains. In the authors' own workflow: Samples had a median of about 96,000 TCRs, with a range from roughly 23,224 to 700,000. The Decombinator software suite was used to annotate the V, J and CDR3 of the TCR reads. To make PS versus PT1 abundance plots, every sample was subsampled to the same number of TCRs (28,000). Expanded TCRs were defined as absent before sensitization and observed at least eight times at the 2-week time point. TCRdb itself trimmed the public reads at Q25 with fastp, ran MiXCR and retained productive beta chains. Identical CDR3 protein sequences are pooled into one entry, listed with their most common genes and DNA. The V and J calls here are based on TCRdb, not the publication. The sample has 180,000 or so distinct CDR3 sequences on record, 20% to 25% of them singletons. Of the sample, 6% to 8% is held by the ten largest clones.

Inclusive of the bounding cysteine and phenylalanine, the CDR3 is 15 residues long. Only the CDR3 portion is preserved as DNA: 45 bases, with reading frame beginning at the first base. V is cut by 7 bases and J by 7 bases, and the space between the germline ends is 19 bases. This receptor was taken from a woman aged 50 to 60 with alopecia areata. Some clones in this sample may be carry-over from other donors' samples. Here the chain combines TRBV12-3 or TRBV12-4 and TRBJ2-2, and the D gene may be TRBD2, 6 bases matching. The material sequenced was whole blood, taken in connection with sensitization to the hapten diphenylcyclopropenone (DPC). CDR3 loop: CASTHRRVSDGELFF. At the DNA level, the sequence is TGTGCCAGCACCCATAGGAGGGTTTCGGACGGGGAGCTGTTTTTT.